These T cell receptor beta chains were read from a single sample in a study of CD8 T cells in Susac syndrome. From the immunoSEQ multiplex PCR reads, TCRdb called clonotypes with MiXCR, one entry per CDR3 protein. The data contain 150,000 to 200,000 distinct CDR3 sequences, 90% to 95% of them seen just once; the ten biggest clones take up approximately 0.09%. What was sequenced was CD4+ T cells from PBMCs. These receptors all stem from a human donor with Susac syndrome. The CDR3 runs from the conserved cysteine through the conserved F or W. The D gene is left open where the match is weak. The size entry is marked missing in some rows and otherwise reads once, few, many or a size class.

abundance: .
d_gene: TRBD2
v_gene: TRBV14
j_gene: TRBJ2-1
CDR3nt: TGTGCCAGCAGTGGACCCGGGGGGAATGAGCAGTTCTTC
CDR3aa: CASSGPGGNEQFF

abundance: .
d_gene: .
v_gene: TRBV12-3/TRBV12-4
j_gene: TRBJ2-7
CDR3nt: TGTGCCAGCAGGGAGACAGGCACCTACGAGCAGTACTTC
CDR3aa: CASRETGTYEQYF

abundance: .
d_gene: .
v_gene: TRBV5-6
j_gene: TRBJ2-7
CDR3nt: TGTGCCAGCAGCTTAGGGACCGACTGGCAGTACTTC
CDR3aa: CASSLGTDWQYF

abundance: .
d_gene: .
v_gene: TRBV3-1
j_gene: TRBJ2-3
CDR3nt: TGTGCCAGCAGCCAAAGTAACGGGGCCGATACGCAGTATTTT
CDR3aa: CASSQSNGADTQYF

abundance: .
d_gene: .
v_gene: TRBV2
j_gene: TRBJ1-6
CDR3nt: TGTGCCAGCAGTGAACAGGGAAGCTCCTATAATTCACCCCTCCACTTT
CDR3aa: CASSEQGSSYNSPLHF

abundance: .
d_gene: TRBD1
v_gene: TRBV7-3
j_gene: TRBJ2-1
CDR3nt: TGTGCCAGCAGCTCAGGGACAGTCGTCGATGAGCAGTTCTTC
CDR3aa: CASSSGTVVDEQFF

abundance: few
d_gene: TRBD1
v_gene: TRBV27
j_gene: TRBJ1-5
CDR3nt: TGTGCCAGCGGTCGACAGGGGGCGATTCAGCCCCAGCATTTT
CDR3aa: CASGRQGAIQPQHF

abundance: .
d_gene: .
v_gene: TRBV25-1
j_gene: TRBJ1-1
CDR3nt: TGTGCCAGCAGTGAACGACAGGTGAACACTGAAGCTTTCTTT
CDR3aa: CASSERQVNTEAFF

abundance: .
d_gene: TRBD2
v_gene: TRBV20-1
j_gene: TRBJ2-7
CDR3nt: TGCAGTGCTAGAGATCGACTAGCGGGAGATGATGAGCAGTACTTC
CDR3aa: CSARDRLAGDDEQYF

abundance: .
d_gene: TRBD1
v_gene: TRBV2
j_gene: TRBJ2-3
CDR3nt: TGTGCCAGCATCCGTGAACAGGGGGCAGATACGCAGTATTTT
CDR3aa: CASIREQGADTQYF

abundance: once
d_gene: .
v_gene: TRBV2
j_gene: TRBJ1-5
CDR3nt: TGTGCCAGCAGTCGGGACTGGGAAATGGGTCAGCCCCAGCATTTT
CDR3aa: CASSRDWEMGQPQHF

abundance: .
d_gene: .
v_gene: TRBV30
j_gene: TRBJ1-2
CDR3nt: TGTGCCTGGAGCGGTTTTACAACCGGTTACTATGGCTACACCTTC
CDR3aa: CAWSGFTTGYYGYTF

abundance: .
d_gene: TRBD2
v_gene: TRBV14
j_gene: TRBJ2-1
CDR3nt: TGTGCCAGCAGCCAGCCCATGGGTCGAAGCGGGGGGGTTAATGAGCAGTTCTTC
CDR3aa: CASSQPMGRSGGVNEQFF

abundance: .
d_gene: TRBD2
v_gene: TRBV18
j_gene: TRBJ2-2
CDR3nt: TGTGCCAGCTCACCTGGACTAGCGGGAGCCGGGGAGCTGTTTTTT
CDR3aa: CASSPGLAGAGELFF

abundance: .
d_gene: .
v_gene: TRBV27
j_gene: TRBJ1-1
CDR3nt: TGTGCCAGCAGTTCCCCCGCGGGAAGCACTGAAGCTTTCTTT
CDR3aa: CASSSPAGSTEAFF

abundance: .
d_gene: .
v_gene: TRBV27
j_gene: TRBJ2-1
CDR3nt: TGTGCCAGCAGTTTATACAGGGTGGGTTCCTACAATGAGCAGTTCTTC
CDR3aa: CASSLYRVGSYNEQFF

abundance: .
d_gene: .
v_gene: TRBV27
j_gene: TRBJ1-5
CDR3nt: TGTGCCAGCAGTTTTGACGGTAATAGCAATCAGCCCCAGCATTTT
CDR3aa: CASSFDGNSNQPQHF

abundance: .
d_gene: TRBD1
v_gene: TRBV6-1
j_gene: TRBJ1-4
CDR3nt: TGTGCCAGCAGCCTGGGACAGGTGCCGCGCCTTAATGAAAAACTGTTTTTT
CDR3aa: CASSLGQVPRLNEKLFF

abundance: .
d_gene: .
v_gene: TRBV6-6
j_gene: TRBJ2-1
CDR3nt: TGTGCCAGCACCCCCGGTCCTCGGGGTGAGCAGTTCTTC
CDR3aa: CASTPGPRGEQFF

abundance: once
d_gene: TRBD2
v_gene: TRBV4-2
j_gene: TRBJ2-1
CDR3nt: TGTGCCAGCAGCCATGCTCGACTAGCGGATAATAATGAGCAGTTCTTC
CDR3aa: CASSHARLADNNEQFF

abundance: .
d_gene: TRBD1
v_gene: TRBV12-3/TRBV12-4
j_gene: TRBJ1-2
CDR3nt: TGTGCCAGCAGCCACAGGGGAGCTAACTATGGCTACACCTTC
CDR3aa: CASSHRGANYGYTF

abundance: .
d_gene: TRBD1
v_gene: TRBV5-6
j_gene: TRBJ2-2
CDR3nt: TGTGCCAGCAGCTTGTTGGACAGGGACACCGGGGAGCTGTTTTTT
CDR3aa: CASSLLDRDTGELFF

abundance: .
d_gene: TRBD2
v_gene: TRBV5-4
j_gene: TRBJ2-5
CDR3nt: TGTGCCAGCAGCGCCCGGGAAGCGGGGGAGACCCAGTACTTC
CDR3aa: CASSAREAGETQYF

abundance: .
d_gene: .
v_gene: TRBV5-4
j_gene: TRBJ2-3
CDR3nt: TGTGCCAGCAGCTCTAAGGGGGAGAACACAGATACGCAGTATTTT
CDR3aa: CASSSKGENTDTQYF

abundance: once
d_gene: .
v_gene: TRBV20-1
j_gene: TRBJ2-3
CDR3nt: TGCAGTGCTAGACCGGACATATTCACGCAGTATTTT
CDR3aa: CSARPDIFTQYF

abundance: .
d_gene: .
v_gene: TRBV19
j_gene: TRBJ2-7
CDR3nt: TGTGCCAGTATGGACGGACAAACCTACGAGCAGTACTTC
CDR3aa: CASMDGQTYEQYF

abundance: .
d_gene: TRBD1
v_gene: TRBV5-1
j_gene: TRBJ1-4
CDR3nt: TGCGCCAGCAGCCGCCGACAGGGGCGAGAGGAAAAACTGTTTTTT
CDR3aa: CASSRRQGREEKLFF

abundance: .
d_gene: .
v_gene: TRBV27
j_gene: TRBJ2-7
CDR3nt: TGTGCCAGCAGTCCTTCGGGGTCCTACGAGCAGTACTTC
CDR3aa: CASSPSGSYEQYF

abundance: once
d_gene: .
v_gene: TRBV9
j_gene: TRBJ1-2
CDR3nt: TGTGCCAGCAGCGCACGGGGTCTTGCGGACTATGGCTACACCTTC
CDR3aa: CASSARGLADYGYTF

abundance: .
d_gene: .
v_gene: TRBV20-1
j_gene: TRBJ2-1
CDR3nt: TGCAGTGCGTTGACTAGTCATCGAAATGAGCAGTTCTTC
CDR3aa: CSALTSHRNEQFF

abundance: .
d_gene: .
v_gene: TRBV27
j_gene: TRBJ2-7
CDR3nt: TGTGCCAGCAGGGGATCCGGGGCCCGCTCCTACGAGCAGTACTTC
CDR3aa: CASRGSGARSYEQYF

abundance: .
d_gene: .
v_gene: TRBV30
j_gene: TRBJ2-1
CDR3nt: TGTGCCTCCAACAGGGAGTTTGGCTCCTACAATGAGCAGTTCTTC
CDR3aa: CASNREFGSYNEQFF

abundance: few
d_gene: .
v_gene: TRBV6-1
j_gene: TRBJ2-7
CDR3nt: TGTGCCAGCAGATCGAGCTCCTACGAGCAGTACTTC
CDR3aa: CASRSSSYEQYF